This T cell receptor (beta chain) was retrieved from a study of molecular identifiers for immune sequencing clone quantification. In TCRdb, the PCR reads were re-called with MiXCR into one record per CDR3 protein. The sample lists around 460,000 distinct CDR3 sequences, roughly a fifth occurring once. Germline CDR1 and CDR2: MNHEY and SMNVEV (reference sequence). The CDR3 totals 13 residues. V lost 7 bases, J lost 6 bases, and 13 bases lay in between. The chain employs TRBV27 and TRBJ2-1; D unclear. The receptor's source is a human donor in good health. Some libraries in this study had Jurkat cell RNA spiked in. Sequenced sample: naive CD8+ T cells from blood, with Jurkat cell RNA spiked in. Stated subset: FACS-sorted CD8+CD4-CCR7+CD45RA+ naive T cells. The CDR3 sequence is CASTGKHFNEQFF. The CDR3 region has the DNA TGTGCCAGCACTGGGAAACATTTCAATGAGCAGTTCTTC.